The 32 T cell receptor beta chains below come from one sample, sequenced in a study of beta chain features in type 1 diabetes. Sequenced material consisted of expressed TCRB transcripts (all of the isolated RNA was reverse transcribed). Using immunoSEQ multiplex PCR, the repertoire was profiled, and TCRdb retains in-frame clones only, with some absent. The data hold under 500,000 clones, with about 32% observed a single time. Input material: naive CD4+ T cells from blood. The origin of the receptors is a man aged 18 to 35 in good health.

About this clone: At one boundary the junction diverges from the germline segment, which might be a read error. The chain links TRBV6-4 to TRBJ2-1; D gene ambiguous. The CDR3 spans 12 residues. Germline V gene lookup returns CDR1 MRHNA and CDR2 SNTAGT. Written as DNA, the CDR3 is TGTGCCAGCCGTGACGGCGGCAATGAGCAGTTCTTC. Its translation is CASRDGGNEQFF.

This clone was counted between two and nine times. The V gene is TRBV23-1, the J gene TRBJ2-7; TRBD1 matches 11 bases. TRBV23-1 is an ORF, with its function uncertain. J was trimmed by 4 bases and V by 2 bases; bases with no gene match: 7. This CDR3 has 16 residues. The CDR3 bases are TGCGCCAGCAGTCAAGATTGGACAGGGGGCCCATACGAGCAGTACTTC. Amino acids: CASSQDWTGGPYEQYF.

The rearrangement links TRBV18 to TRBJ1-5; 10 nucleotides line up with TRBD1. Germline CDR1 reads KGHSH; CDR2 reads LQKENI. CDR3 length: 14 residues. V lost 3 bases to trimming and J lost 4 bases; unmatched junction nucleotides: 0. The CDR3 nucleotides read TGTGCCAGCTCACCGGACAGGGGGAATCAGCCCCAGCATTTT. Translating gives CASSPDRGNQPQHF. Complete variable domain (other parts from reference TRBV18 and TRBJ1-5): NAGVMQNPRHLVRRRGQEARLRCSPMKGHSHVYWYRQLPEEGLKFMVYLQKENIIDESGMPKERFSAEFPKEGPSILRIQQVVRGDSAAYFCASSPDRGNQPQHFGDGTRLSIL.

In its sample, this clone was seen a few times. The V call is TRBV30, the J call TRBJ1-4; D is unclear. Trimming pared 2 bases from V and 5 bases from J, leaving 15 bases between. Germline CDR1 GTSNPN, CDR2 SVGIG (reference sequence). This CDR3 is built from 15 residues. Written as DNA, the CDR3 is TGTGCCTGGAGTAGTCGTCCAGGCCGAAATGAAAAACTGTTTTTT. It translates to CAWSSRPGRNEKLFF.

The CDR3 bases are TGTGCCAGCAGCCAAGGGAGTCGGAGCTACACCTTC. Amino acid sequence: CASSQGSRSYTF. The chain joins TRBV4-2 to TRBJ1-2, with no clear D. Trimming took 1 base from V and 9 from J, leaving 9 bases between them. The germline CDR1 and CDR2 sequences are LGHNA and YNFKEQ. CDR3 size: 12 residues.

The chain is built from TRBV7-2 and TRBJ2-1, with 8 bases identical to TRBD2. V trimming: 5 bases; J trimming: 4 bases; junction bases outside the gene matches: 7. The CDR3 extends over 15 amino acids. Germline loops: CDR1 SGHTA, CDR2 FQGNSA. The DNA for the CDR3 is TGTGCCAGCAGCCCAACTAGCGGAGGGTACAATGAGCAGTTCTTC. Its translation is CASSPTSGGYNEQFF.

This chain uses TRBV5-6 with TRBJ2-4; unclear D gene. CDR1 is SGHDT and CDR2 is YYEEEE in the germline V gene. The CDR3 covers 13 residues. The V end lost 1 base, the J end lost 5 bases, and 7 bases lay between the germline ends. The CDR3 here is CASSLSIQNIQYF. The CDR3 DNA reads as TGTGCCAGCAGCTTGTCGATACAAAACATTCAGTACTTC.

This chain links TRBV30 with TRBJ1-2; D ambiguous. The germline V and J ends were trimmed by 0 bases and 1 base, with 9 bases remaining between them. CDR1 and CDR2 (germline): GTSNPN, SVGIG (reference sequence). The CDR3 has 14 residues. CDR3 nucleotides: TGTGCCTGGAGTGTACGTTACAGTAACTATGGCTACACCTTC. Its translation is CAWSVRYSNYGYTF.

The sample holds a few counts of this clone. The rearrangement uses TRBV25-1 and TRBJ1-1; 7 nucleotides align to TRBD1. CDR3 length: 14 amino acids. The V segment lost 2 bases and the J segment 3 bases; nucleotides outside the gene matches: 3. Germline CDR1 MGHDK, CDR2 SYGVNS. The CDR3 region is CASSEATGYTEAFF. CDR3 sequence (DNA): TGTGCCAGCAGTGAAGCGACAGGGTACACTGAAGCTTTCTTT.

This clone was counted only a few times. The chain couples TRBV29-1 to TRBJ1-2, with 7 bases matching TRBD1. The trim removed 7 bases at V and 8 bases at J, leaving 10 bases unmatched. The germline CDR1 and CDR2 sequences are SQVTM and ANQGSEA. The CDR3 spans 12 residues. The CDR3 is CSADWQGVGYTF. DNA of the CDR3: TGCAGCGCCGACTGGCAGGGGGTCGGCTACACCTTC.

This chain uses TRBV7-2 with TRBJ2-5; 7 bases fit TRBD1. The length of the CDR3 is 14 residues. In germline, CDR1 is SGHTA, CDR2 FQGNSA. Trimming took 5 bases from V and 2 from J; bases not matched to a gene: 5. This chain's CDR3 is CASSPDRWQETQYF. Written as DNA, the CDR3 is TGTGCCAGCAGCCCGGACAGGTGGCAAGAGACCCAGTACTTC.

The chain has TRBV29-1 and TRBJ2-5; 7 bases agree with TRBD1. The J call may be in error: the DNA end matches TRBJ2-7 better. The length of the CDR3 is 12 residues. From germline, CDR1 is SQVTM and CDR2 ANQGSEA. The CDR3 is CSVEQGAYEQYF. The CDR3 DNA sequence: TGCAGCGTTGAACAGGGGGCCTACGAGCAGTACTTC.

The chain employs TRBV11-2 and TRBJ2-1; D not resolved. The CDR3 is 15 amino acids. With 1 base removed from V and 2 bases from J, the gap between germline ends came to 9 bases. Germline V gene sequence: CDR1 SGHAT, CDR2 FQNNGV. The CDR3 spells CASSLVLHPYNEQFF. DNA for the CDR3: TGTGCCAGCAGCTTAGTCCTGCACCCCTACAATGAGCAGTTCTTC.

This clone was counted only a few times. The chain couples TRBV12-5 to TRBJ2-4, with D possibly being TRBD2 (5 bases). V lost 3 bases to trimming and J lost 0 bases, with 9 bases between them. Germline lookup yields CDR1 LGHNT and CDR2 FRNRAP. This CDR3 spans 15 amino acids. For the CDR3, the DNA is TGTGCTAGTGGTTTCGAGAGCGGAGCCAAAAACATTCAGTACTTC. This translates into CASGFESGAKNIQYF.

The V call is TRBV28, the J call TRBJ1-2, with a tentative D call TRBD1 (6 bases). The CDR3 length is 15 residues. Trimming took off 5 bases at V and 4 bases at J, with 17 bases between the two ends. The germline V gene encodes CDR1 MDHEN and CDR2 SYDVKM. CDR3 nucleotide sequence: TGTGCCAGCAGTACCCCCGGACAGCTCGTCTATGGCTACACCTTC. Its translation is CASSTPGQLVYGYTF.

CDR3 coding DNA: TGTGCCAGCAGTGAATTGACGAGGAACACTGAAGCTTTCTTT. Its protein product is CASSELTRNTEAFF. V gene TRBV2 combines with J gene TRBJ1-1; D remains ambiguous. This CDR3 is built from 14 residues. Trimming stripped 2 bases from V and 1 base from J, with 8 bases between. Per germline, CDR1 SNHLY and CDR2 FYNNEI.

This clone was counted only a few times. The chain is built from TRBV4-3 and TRBJ2-6; D remains unclear. The ends were cut back, 6 bases at V and 0 bases at J, with 3 bases in the middle. CDR1 is LGHNA and CDR2 is YSLEER in the germline V gene. This CDR3 has 13 residues. CDR3 sequence reads: CASRNSGANVLTF. DNA of the CDR3: TGCGCCAGCAGAAACTCTGGGGCCAACGTCCTGACTTTC.

This chain uses TRBV25-1 with TRBJ2-1; no firm D call. This CDR3 contains 15 residues. Germline CDR1 MGHDK, CDR2 SYGVNS. Trimming took 4 bases from V and 2 from J, leaving 12 bases between them. The CDR3 loop reads CASSVAGPTYNEQFF. For the CDR3, the DNA is TGTGCCAGCAGTGTTGCAGGTCCTACCTACAATGAGCAGTTCTTC. Combining the CDR3 with reference TRBV25-1 and TRBJ2-1 gives the whole variable domain EADIYQTPRYLVIGTGKKITLECSQTMGHDKMYWYQQDPGMELHLIHYSYGVNSTEKGDLSSESTVSRIRTEHFPLTLESARPSHTSQYLCASSVAGPTYNEQFFGPGTRLTVL.

This clone came up once. The chain couples TRBV10-3 to TRBJ2-3; 7 bases line up with TRBD1. J gave up 7 bases and V 5 bases, and 9 bases lay outside the gene matches. Germline lookup yields CDR1 ENHRY and CDR2 SYGVKD. There are 14 residues in the CDR3. CDR3 sequence (DNA): TGTGCCATCAGTCGACAGGGTCCACAGAATACGCAGTATTTT. It is translated as CAISRQGPQNTQYF.

The chain combines TRBV4-1 with TRBJ1-5, with D unclear. Trimming took off 0 bases at V and 4 bases at J, with 13 bases between the two ends. The CDR3 contains 16 residues. In germline, CDR1 is MGHRA, CDR2 YSYEKL. CDR3 loop: CASSQDPGKENQPQHF. The DNA of the CDR3 is TGCGCCAGCAGCCAAGATCCGGGGAAAGAGAATCAGCCCCAGCATTTT.

The chain carries TRBV9 and TRBJ2-5; the D gene could be TRBD1 or TRBD2 (5 bases each). The germline gives CDR1 SGDLS, CDR2 YYNGEE. This CDR3 contains 16 residues. Deletions cut 2 bases from V and 1 base from J, with 15 bases between. In DNA form, the CDR3 reads TGTGCCAGCAGCGTCTCCACAGTGAGGGGCCAAGAGACCCAGTACTTC. This gives the protein CASSVSTVRGQETQYF.

This chain joins TRBV28 and TRBJ1-5, with 7 bases lining up with TRBD1. The CDR3 totals 15 residues. With V trimmed by 2 bases and J by 4 bases, 5 bases remained unmatched. The germline V gene has CDR1 MDHEN and CDR2 SYDVKM. The CDR3 sequence: CASSLGDRANQPQHF. CDR3 DNA: TGTGCCAGCAGTTTAGGAGACAGGGCGAATCAGCCCCAGCATTTT. The full variable domain, rest sourced from reference TRBV28 and TRBJ1-5, is DVKVTQSSRYLVKRTGEKVFLECVQDMDHENMFWYRQDPGLGLRLIYFSYDVKMKEKGDIPEGYSVSREKKERFSLILESASTNQTSMYLCASSLGDRANQPQHFGDGTRLSIL.

The genes are TRBV28 and TRBJ2-7, with D unclear. This CDR3 has 12 residues. Germline V gene sequence: CDR1 MDHEN, CDR2 SYDVKM. Trimming removed 5 bases from V and 3 bases from J, with 8 bases in between. In nucleotides, the CDR3 is TGTGCCAGCAGTGGGATGGGCTACGAGCAGTACTTC. This translates into CASSGMGYEQYF.

The CDR3 sequence: CASSARPGTSGEDEQFF. CDR3 DNA: TGTGCCAGCAGCGCGAGACCCGGCACTAGCGGAGAGGATGAGCAGTTCTTC. This chain connects TRBV11-2 to TRBJ2-1, with TRBD2 matching over 8 bases. Trimming took 5 bases from V and 8 from J; bases not matched to a gene: 17. The CDR3 loop spans 17 amino acids. Looked up from germline, CDR1 is SGHAT and CDR2 is FQNNGV.

This rearrangement joins TRBV2 to TRBJ1-2; D unresolved. Germline CDR1 and CDR2: SNHLY and FYNNEI. The length of the CDR3 is 12 residues. The V and J ends lost 4 bases and 5 bases respectively, with 8 bases between them. The CDR3 DNA is TGTGCCAGCAGTGCGCAGCAGTATGGCTACACCTTC. Translated: CASSAQQYGYTF.

This clone was seen a few times. The chain couples TRBV28 to TRBJ2-7, with 7 bases identical to TRBD2. The CDR3 sequence is 14 residues long. Trimming removed 3 bases from V and 3 bases from J; junction bases left unmatched: 5. The germline gives CDR1 MDHEN, CDR2 SYDVKM. In DNA form, the CDR3 reads TGTGCCAGCAGTTTCGCGGGAGTCAACTACGAGCAGTACTTC. Its protein product is CASSFAGVNYEQYF.

V gene TRBV28 combines with J gene TRBJ1-1; D call uncertain. Germline-derived CDR1 and CDR2 are MDHEN and SYDVKM. The CDR3 consists of 14 residues. V was trimmed by 7 bases and J by 0 bases, leaving 12 bases between them. The CDR3 DNA sequence: TGTGCCAGCAACCCCGGGGTGATGAACACTGAAGCTTTCTTT. Its protein is CASNPGVMNTEAFF.

The chain links TRBV29-1 to TRBJ2-3; 12 bases match TRBD2. This CDR3 comprises 17 residues. Trimming removed 5 bases from V and 0 bases from J; junction bases left unmatched: 9. The germline V gene encodes CDR1 SQVTM and CDR2 ANQGSEA. This chain's CDR3 is CSVRGLAGGASTDTQYF. CDR3 sequence (DNA): TGCAGCGTTCGCGGGCTAGCGGGAGGGGCTAGCACAGATACGCAGTATTTT.

The V call is TRBV28, the J call TRBJ2-1; TRBD2 matches 9 bases. Germline assignment: CDR1 MDHEN and CDR2 SYDVKM. The junction had 14 bases not matched to a gene; V was cut back by 5 bases and J by 0 bases. The CDR3 length is 19 residues. This CDR3 reads CASSPPVAGALSSYNEQFF. In DNA, the CDR3 is TGTGCCAGCAGTCCGCCCGTAGCGGGAGCCCTCAGCTCCTACAATGAGCAGTTCTTC.

This clone was picked up a small number of times. The chain couples TRBV25-1 to TRBJ2-3, with 7 positions matching TRBD2. CDR1 is MGHDK, CDR2 SYGVNS, per germline. V shed 3 bases and J 0 bases; nucleotides not matched to a gene: 6. There are 16 residues in the CDR3. The CDR3, as DNA: TGTGCCAGCAGTGATACGGCGGGAGCAAGCACAGATACGCAGTATTTT. This translates into CASSDTAGASTDTQYF.

This chain connects TRBV21-1 to TRBJ2-3. TRBV21-1 is a recognized pseudogene. This CDR3 is built from 15 residues. The CDR3 DNA reads TGTGCCAGCAGCAAAGGGGAAGGCTTCACAGATACGCAGTATTTT. Translation gives CASSKGEGFTDTQYF.

As for this clone: Other DNA sequences in the same sample also yield this CDR3. The chain combines TRBV30 with TRBJ1-5; TRBD1 aligns across 7 bases. Trimming at V came to 3 bases and at J to 4 bases, leaving 3 bases not matched to a gene. The CDR3 runs to 13 residues. Germline values: CDR1 GTSNPN, CDR2 SVGIG (reference sequence). CDR3 in DNA: TGTGCCTGGAGCTACAGGGGAAATCAGCCCCAGCATTTT. This gives the protein CAWSYRGNQPQHF.